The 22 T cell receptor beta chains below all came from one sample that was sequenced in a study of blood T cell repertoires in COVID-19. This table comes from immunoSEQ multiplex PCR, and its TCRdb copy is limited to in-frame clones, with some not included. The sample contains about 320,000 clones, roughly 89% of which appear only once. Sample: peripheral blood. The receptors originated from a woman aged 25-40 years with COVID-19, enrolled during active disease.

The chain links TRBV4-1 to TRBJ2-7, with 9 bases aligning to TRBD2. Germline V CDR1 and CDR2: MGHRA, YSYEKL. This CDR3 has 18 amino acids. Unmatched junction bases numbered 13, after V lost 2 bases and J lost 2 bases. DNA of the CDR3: TGCGCCAGCAGCCAATCCGACCTCGGGATAGCGGGGGCCTACGAGCAGTACTTC. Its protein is CASSQSDLGIAGAYEQYF.

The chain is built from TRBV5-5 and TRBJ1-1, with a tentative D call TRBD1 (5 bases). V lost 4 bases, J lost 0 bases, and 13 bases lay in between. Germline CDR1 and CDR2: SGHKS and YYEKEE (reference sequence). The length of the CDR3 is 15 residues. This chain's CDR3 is CASSVNGHLNTEAFF. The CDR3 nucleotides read TGTGCCAGCAGCGTTAACGGACATTTGAACACTGAAGCTTTCTTT. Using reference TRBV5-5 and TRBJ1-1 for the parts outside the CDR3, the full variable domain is DAGVTQSPTHLIKTRGQQVTLRCSPISGHKSVSWYQQVLGQGPQFIFQYYEKEERGRGNFPDRFSARQFPNYSSELNVNALLLGDSALYLCASSVNGHLNTEAFFGQGTRLTVV.

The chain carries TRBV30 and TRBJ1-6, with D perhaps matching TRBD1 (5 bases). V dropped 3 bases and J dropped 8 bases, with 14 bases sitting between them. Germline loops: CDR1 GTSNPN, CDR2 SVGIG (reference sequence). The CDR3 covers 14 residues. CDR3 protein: CAWSPLGGDSPLHF. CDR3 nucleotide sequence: TGTGCCTGGAGCCCCCTGGGGGGGGATTCACCCCTCCACTTT. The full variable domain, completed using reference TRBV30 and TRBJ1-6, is SQTIHQWPATLVQPVGSPLSLECTVEGTSNPNLYWYRQAAGRGLQLLFYSVGIGQISSEVPQNLSASRPQDRQFILSSKKLLLSDSGFYLCAWSPLGGDSPLHFGNGTRLTVT.

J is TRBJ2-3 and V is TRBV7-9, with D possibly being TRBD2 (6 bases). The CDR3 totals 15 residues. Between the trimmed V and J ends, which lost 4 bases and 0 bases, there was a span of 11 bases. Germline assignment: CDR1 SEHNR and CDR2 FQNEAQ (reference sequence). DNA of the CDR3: TGTGCCAGCAGCTCCCGGGACTCGAGCACAGATACGCAGTATTTT. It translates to CASSSRDSSTDTQYF.

The CDR3 DNA follows: TGTGCCAGCTCACCACCGGGGACATTAGACCACGAGCAGTACTTC. This codes for CASSPPGTLDHEQYF. This rearrangement joins TRBV18 to TRBJ2-7, with a tentative D call TRBD1 (6 bases). The germline V gene has CDR1 KGHSH and CDR2 LQKENI. The CDR3 covers 15 residues. Trimming stripped 0 bases from V and 5 bases from J, with 14 bases between.

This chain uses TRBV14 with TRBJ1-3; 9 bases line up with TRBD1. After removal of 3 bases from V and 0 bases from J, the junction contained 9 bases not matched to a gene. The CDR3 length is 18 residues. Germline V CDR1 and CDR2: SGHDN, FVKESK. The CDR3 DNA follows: TGTGCCAGCAGCCAGTTCGGGACAGGGAAAACCTCTGGAAACACCATATATTTT. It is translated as CASSQFGTGKTSGNTIYF.

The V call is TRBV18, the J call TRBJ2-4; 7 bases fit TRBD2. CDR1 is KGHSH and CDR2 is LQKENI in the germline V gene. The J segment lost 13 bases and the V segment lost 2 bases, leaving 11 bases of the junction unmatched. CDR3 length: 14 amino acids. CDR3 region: CASSPETTSKKQYF. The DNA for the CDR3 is TGTGCCAGCTCACCAGAGACGACTAGCAAAAAACAGTACTTC.

The CDR3 nucleotides read TGCGCCAGCAGCTTGTCCGGGGGGGCCGTAGATACGCAGTATTTT. It yields the protein CASSLSGGAVDTQYF. The chain has TRBV5-1 and TRBJ2-3; 8 nucleotides match TRBD2. V dropped 1 base and J dropped 5; count of bases not matched to a gene: 6. Germline CDR1 SGHRS, CDR2 YFSETQ. CDR3 size: 15 residues.

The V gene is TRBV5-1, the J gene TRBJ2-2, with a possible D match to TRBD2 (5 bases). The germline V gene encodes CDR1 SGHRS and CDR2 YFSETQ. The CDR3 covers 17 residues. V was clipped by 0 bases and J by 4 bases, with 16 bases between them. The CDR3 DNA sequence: TGCGCCAGCAGCTTGGGTTCGGGGAGTGGATCCACCGGGGAGCTGTTTTTT. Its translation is CASSLGSGSGSTGELFF.

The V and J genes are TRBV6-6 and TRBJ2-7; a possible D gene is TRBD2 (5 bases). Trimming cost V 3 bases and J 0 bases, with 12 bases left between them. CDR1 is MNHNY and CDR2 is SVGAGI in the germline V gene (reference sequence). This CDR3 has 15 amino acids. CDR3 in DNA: TGTGCCAGCAGTTATATTAGCGCCGACTCCTACGAGCAGTACTTC. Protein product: CASSYISADSYEQYF.

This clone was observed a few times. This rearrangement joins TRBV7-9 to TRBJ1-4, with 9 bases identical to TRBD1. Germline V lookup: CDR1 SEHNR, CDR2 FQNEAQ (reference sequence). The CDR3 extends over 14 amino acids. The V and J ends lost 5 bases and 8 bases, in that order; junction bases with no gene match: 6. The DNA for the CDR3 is TGTGCCAGCAGCAAACGGACAGGGGCCGAAAAACTGTTTTTT. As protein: CASSKRTGAEKLFF.

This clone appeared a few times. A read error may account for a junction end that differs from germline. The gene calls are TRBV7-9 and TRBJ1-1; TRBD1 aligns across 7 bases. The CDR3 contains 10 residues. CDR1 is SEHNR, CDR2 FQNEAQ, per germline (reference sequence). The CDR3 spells CASSSRTGNF. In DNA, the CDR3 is TGTGCCAGCAGCTCCAGGACAGGCAACTTT.

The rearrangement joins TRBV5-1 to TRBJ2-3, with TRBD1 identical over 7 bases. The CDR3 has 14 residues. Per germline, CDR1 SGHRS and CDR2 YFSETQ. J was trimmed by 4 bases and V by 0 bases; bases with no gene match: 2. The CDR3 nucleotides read TGCGCCAGCAGCTTGGTAGGGGGCGCAGATACGCAGTATTTT. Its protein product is CASSLVGGADTQYF. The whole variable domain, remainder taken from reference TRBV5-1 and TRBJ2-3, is KAGVTQTPRYLIKTRGQQVTLSCSPISGHRSVSWYQQTPGQGLQFLFEYFSETQRNKGNFPGRFSGRQFSNSRSEMNVSTLELGDSALYLCASSLVGGADTQYFGPGTRLTVL.

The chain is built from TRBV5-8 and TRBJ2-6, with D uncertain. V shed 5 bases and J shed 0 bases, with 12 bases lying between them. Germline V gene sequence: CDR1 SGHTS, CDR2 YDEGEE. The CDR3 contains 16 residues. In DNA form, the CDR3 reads TGTGCCAGCAGTGGGCAGGTCGCCTCTGGGGCCAACGTCCTGACTTTC. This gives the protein CASSGQVASGANVLTF.

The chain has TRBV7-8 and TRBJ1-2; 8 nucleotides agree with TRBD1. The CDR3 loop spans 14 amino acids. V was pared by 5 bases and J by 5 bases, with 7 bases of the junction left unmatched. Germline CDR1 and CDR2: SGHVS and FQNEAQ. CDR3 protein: CASSPGRTGYGYTF. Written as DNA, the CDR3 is TGTGCCAGCAGCCCAGGCCGGACAGGGTATGGCTACACCTTC.

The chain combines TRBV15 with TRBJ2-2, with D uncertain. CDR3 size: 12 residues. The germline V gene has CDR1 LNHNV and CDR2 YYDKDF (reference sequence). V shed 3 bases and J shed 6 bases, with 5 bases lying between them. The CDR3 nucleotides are TGTGCCACCAGCAGGGGCGCCGGGGAGCTGTTTTTT. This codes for CATSRGAGELFF.

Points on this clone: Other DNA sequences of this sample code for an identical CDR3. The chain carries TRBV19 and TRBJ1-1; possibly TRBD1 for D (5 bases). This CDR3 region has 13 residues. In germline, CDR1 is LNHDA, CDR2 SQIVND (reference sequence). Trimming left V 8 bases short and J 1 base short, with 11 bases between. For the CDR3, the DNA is TGTGCCAGTTCGTTCGGACAGAACACTGAAGCTTTCTTT. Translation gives CASSFGQNTEAFF. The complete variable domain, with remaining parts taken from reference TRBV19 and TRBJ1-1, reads DGGITQSPKYLFRKEGQNVTLSCEQNLNHDAMYWYRQDPGQGLRLIYYSQIVNDFQKGDIAEGYSVSREKKESFPLTVTSAQKNPTAFYLCASSFGQNTEAFFGQGTRLTVV.

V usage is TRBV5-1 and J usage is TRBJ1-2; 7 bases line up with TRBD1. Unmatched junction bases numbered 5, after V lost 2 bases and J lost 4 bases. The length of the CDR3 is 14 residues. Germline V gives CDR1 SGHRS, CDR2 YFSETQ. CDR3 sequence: CASSFDGQAYGYTF. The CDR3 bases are TGCGCCAGCAGCTTCGATGGACAGGCCTATGGCTACACCTTC.

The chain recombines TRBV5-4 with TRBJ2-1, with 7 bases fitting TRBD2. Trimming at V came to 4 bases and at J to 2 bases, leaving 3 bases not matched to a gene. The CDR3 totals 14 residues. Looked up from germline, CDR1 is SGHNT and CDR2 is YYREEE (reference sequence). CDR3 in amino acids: CASSQSGAYNEQFF. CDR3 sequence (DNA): TGTGCCAGCAGCCAAAGCGGGGCCTACAATGAGCAGTTCTTC.

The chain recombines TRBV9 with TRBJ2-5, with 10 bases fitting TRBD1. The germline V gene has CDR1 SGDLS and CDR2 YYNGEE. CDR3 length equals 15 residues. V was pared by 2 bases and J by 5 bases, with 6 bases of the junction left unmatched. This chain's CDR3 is CASSVLGTGAETQYF. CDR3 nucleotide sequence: TGTGCCAGCAGCGTCTTAGGGACAGGGGCCGAGACCCAGTACTTC.

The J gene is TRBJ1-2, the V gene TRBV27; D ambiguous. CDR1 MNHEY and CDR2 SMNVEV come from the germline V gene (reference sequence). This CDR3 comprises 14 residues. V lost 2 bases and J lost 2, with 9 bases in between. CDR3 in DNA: TGTGCCAGCAGTTTAGTGCGCGGAAACTATGGCTACACCTTC. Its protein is CASSLVRGNYGYTF.

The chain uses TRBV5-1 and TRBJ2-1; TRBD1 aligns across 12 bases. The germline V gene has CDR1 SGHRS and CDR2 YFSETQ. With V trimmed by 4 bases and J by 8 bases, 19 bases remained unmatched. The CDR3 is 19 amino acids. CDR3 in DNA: TGCGCCAGCAGCCCGATTGGGGGACAGGGGGCGCGATTATGGGATGAGCAGTTCTTC. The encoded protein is CASSPIGGQGARLWDEQFF.